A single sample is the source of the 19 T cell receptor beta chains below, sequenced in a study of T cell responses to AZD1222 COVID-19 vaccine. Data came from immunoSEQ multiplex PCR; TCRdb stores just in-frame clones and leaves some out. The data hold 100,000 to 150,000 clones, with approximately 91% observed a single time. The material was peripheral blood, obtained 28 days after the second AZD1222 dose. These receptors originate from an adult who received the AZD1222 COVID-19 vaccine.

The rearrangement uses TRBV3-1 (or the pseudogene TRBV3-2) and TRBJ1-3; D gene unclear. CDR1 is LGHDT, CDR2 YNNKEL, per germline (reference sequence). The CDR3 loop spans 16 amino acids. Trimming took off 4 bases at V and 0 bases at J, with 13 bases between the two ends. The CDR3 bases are TGTGCCAGCAGCCCGTATCAGAGTGCCTCTGGAAACACCATATATTTT. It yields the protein CASSPYQSASGNTIYF.

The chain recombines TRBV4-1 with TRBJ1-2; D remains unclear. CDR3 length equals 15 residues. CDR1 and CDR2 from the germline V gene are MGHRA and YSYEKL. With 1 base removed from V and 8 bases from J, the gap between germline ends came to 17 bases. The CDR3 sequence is CASSQVGRRVWGYTF. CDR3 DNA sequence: TGCGCCAGCAGCCAAGTTGGCAGGCGGGTTTGGGGCTACACCTTC.

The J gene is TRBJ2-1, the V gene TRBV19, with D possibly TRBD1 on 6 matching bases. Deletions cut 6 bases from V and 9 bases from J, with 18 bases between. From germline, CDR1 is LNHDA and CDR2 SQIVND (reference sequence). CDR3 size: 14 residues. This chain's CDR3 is CASRGTSFSGEQFF. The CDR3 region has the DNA TGTGCCAGTAGGGGGACAAGTTTTTCCGGTGAGCAGTTCTTC.

As DNA, the CDR3 is TGTGCCATCAGTGAGTCGACTCGGGGGGCGAACACTGAAGCTTTCTTT. This translates into CAISESTRGANTEAFF. The chain uses TRBV10-3 and TRBJ1-1; D perhaps matches TRBD1 (6 bases). Germline V gene sequence: CDR1 ENHRY, CDR2 SYGVKD. This CDR3 has 16 amino acids. V was cut by 0 bases and J by 1 base, with 12 bases left in between.

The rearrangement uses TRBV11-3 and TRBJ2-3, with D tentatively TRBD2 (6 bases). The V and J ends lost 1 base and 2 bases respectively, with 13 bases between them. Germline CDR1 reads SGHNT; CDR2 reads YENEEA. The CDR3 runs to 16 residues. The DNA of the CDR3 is TGTGCCAGCAGCTTAGGGGGTAGCGGAGACACAGATACGCAGTATTTT. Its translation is CASSLGGSGDTDTQYF.

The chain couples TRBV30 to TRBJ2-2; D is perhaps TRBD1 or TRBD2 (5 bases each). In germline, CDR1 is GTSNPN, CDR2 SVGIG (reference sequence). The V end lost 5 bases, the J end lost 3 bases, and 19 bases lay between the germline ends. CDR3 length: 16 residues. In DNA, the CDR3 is TGTGCCTGGGCACGGGACCCAACCTCTTACACCGGGGAGCTGTTTTTT. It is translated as CAWARDPTSYTGELFF.

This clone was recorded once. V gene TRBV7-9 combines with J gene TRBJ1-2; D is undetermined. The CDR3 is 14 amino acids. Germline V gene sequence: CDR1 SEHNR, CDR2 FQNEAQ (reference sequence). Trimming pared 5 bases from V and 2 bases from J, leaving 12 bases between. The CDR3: CASSHQLANYGYTF. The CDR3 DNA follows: TGTGCCAGCAGCCATCAACTGGCAAACTATGGCTACACCTTC.

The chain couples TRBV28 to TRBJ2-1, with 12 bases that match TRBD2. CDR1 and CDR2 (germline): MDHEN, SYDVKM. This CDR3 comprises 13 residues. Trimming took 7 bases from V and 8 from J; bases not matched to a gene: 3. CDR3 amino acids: CASNLAGGDEQFF. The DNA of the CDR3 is TGTGCCAGCAATCTAGCGGGAGGGGATGAGCAGTTCTTC.

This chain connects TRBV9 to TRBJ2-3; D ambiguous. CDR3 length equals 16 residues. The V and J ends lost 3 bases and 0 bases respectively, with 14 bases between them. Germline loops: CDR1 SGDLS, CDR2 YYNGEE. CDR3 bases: TGTGCCAGCAGCGCTTCGGACGGCTCTAGCACAGATACGCAGTATTTT. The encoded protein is CASSASDGSSTDTQYF.

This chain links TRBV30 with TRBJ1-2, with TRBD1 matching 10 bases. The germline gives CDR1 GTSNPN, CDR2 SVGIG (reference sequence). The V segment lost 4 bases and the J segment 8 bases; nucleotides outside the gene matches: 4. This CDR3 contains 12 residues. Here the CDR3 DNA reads TGTGCCTGGATTAGGACAGGGGGGGGCTACACCTTC. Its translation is CAWIRTGGGYTF.

DNA of the CDR3: TGTGCCAGCAGCGTAGCTACTGGAGAACAGGGGGATGAGCAGTACTTC. Translation: CASSVATGEQGDEQYF. The chain is built from TRBV9 and TRBJ2-7; 8 bases align to TRBD1. Unmatched junction bases numbered 12, after V lost 0 bases and J lost 7 bases. Germline V gives CDR1 SGDLS, CDR2 YYNGEE. There are 16 residues in the CDR3. Complete variable domain (other parts from reference TRBV9 and TRBJ2-7): DSGVTQTPKHLITATGQRVTLRCSPRSGDLSVYWYQQSLDQGLQFLIQYYNGEERAKGNILERFSAQQFPDLHSELNLSSLELGDSALYFCASSVATGEQGDEQYFGPGTRLTVT.

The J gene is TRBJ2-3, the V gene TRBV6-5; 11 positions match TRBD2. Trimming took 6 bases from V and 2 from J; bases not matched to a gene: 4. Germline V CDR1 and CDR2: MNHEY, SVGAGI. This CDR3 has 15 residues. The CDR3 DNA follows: TGTGCCAGCAGCCGACTAGCGGGGTACACAGATACGCAGTATTTT. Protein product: CASSRLAGYTDTQYF.

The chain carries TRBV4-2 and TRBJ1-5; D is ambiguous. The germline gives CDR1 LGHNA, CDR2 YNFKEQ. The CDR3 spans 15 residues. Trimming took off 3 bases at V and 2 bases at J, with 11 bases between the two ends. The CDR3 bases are TGTGCCAGCAGCCAGGAAGACGGCCGCAATCAGCCCCAGCATTTT. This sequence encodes CASSQEDGRNQPQHF.

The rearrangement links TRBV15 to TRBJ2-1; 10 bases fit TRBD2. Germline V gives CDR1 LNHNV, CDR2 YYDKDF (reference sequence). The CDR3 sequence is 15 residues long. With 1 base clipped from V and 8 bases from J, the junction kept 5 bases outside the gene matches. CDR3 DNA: TGTGCCACCAGCAGAGTGAGTAGCGGGAGGTATGAGCAGTTCTTC. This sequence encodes CATSRVSSGRYEQFF.

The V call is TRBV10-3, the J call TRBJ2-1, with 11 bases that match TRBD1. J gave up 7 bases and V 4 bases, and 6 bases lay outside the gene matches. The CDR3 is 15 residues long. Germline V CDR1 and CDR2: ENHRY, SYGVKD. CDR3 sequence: CAISGTGGARNEQFF. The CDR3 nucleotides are TGTGCCATCAGTGGGACAGGGGGCGCCAGGAATGAGCAGTTCTTC.

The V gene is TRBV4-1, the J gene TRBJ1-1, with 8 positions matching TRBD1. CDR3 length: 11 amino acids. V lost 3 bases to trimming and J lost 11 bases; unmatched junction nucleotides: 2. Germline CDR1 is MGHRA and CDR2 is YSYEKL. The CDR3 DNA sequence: TGCGCCAGCAGCCACAACAGGGGGGCTTTCTTT. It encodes CASSHNRGAFF.

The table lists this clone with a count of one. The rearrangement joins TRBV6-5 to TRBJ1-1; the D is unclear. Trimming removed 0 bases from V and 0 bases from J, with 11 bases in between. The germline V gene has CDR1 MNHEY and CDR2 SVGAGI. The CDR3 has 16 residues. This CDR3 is CASSYSPETLNTEAFF. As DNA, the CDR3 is TGTGCCAGCAGTTACTCCCCCGAGACACTGAACACTGAAGCTTTCTTT.

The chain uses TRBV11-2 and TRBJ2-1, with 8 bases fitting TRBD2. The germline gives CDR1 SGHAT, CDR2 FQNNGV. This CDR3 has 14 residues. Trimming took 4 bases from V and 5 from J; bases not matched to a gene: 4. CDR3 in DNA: TGTGCCAGCAGCTCCCAGCGGGGGCACAATGAGCAGTTCTTC. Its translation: CASSSQRGHNEQFF.

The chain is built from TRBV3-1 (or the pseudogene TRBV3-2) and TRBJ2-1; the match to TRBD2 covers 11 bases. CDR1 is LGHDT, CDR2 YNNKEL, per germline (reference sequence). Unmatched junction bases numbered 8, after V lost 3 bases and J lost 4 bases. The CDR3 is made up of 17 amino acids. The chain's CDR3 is CASSHQGTSGPYNEQFF. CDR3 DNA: TGTGCCAGCAGCCACCAGGGGACTAGCGGACCGTACAATGAGCAGTTCTTC.